The 2 T cell receptor beta chains below were found in one sample sequenced in a study of blood T cell repertoires in COVID-19. Data came from immunoSEQ multiplex PCR; TCRdb stores just in-frame clones and leaves some out. Here the sample spans 66,000 or so clones, roughly 75% being singletons. The specimen was peripheral blood. The receptor source for this set is a human donor in a cohort sampled during active COVID-19.

The V gene is TRBV19, the J gene TRBJ2-5, with a possible D match to TRBD2 (5 bases). Germline lookup yields CDR1 LNHDA and CDR2 SQIVND (reference sequence). The CDR3 has 16 residues. Trimming took off 3 bases at V and 3 bases at J, with 17 bases between the two ends. The CDR3 coding sequence is TGTGCCAGTAGTATTGTGGGAGCGGTTTCAGAAGAGACCCAGTACTTC. This translates into CASSIVGAVSEETQYF.

The CDR3 sequence: CASGRDNEKLFF. The DNA of the CDR3 is TGTGCCAGCGGCAGGGATAATGAAAAACTGTTTTTT. This sequence joins TRBV5-4 and TRBJ1-4; a possible D gene is TRBD1 (5 bases). The CDR3 covers 12 residues. Germline assignment: CDR1 SGHNT and CDR2 YYREEE (reference sequence). V lost 7 bases to trimming and J lost 4 bases, with 8 bases between them. The whole variable domain, remainder taken from reference TRBV5-4 and TRBJ1-4, is ETGVTQSPTHLIKTRGQQVTLRCSSQSGHNTVSWYQQALGQGPQFIFQYYREEENGRGNFPPRFSGLQFPNYSSELNVNALELDDSALYLCASGRDNEKLFFGSGTQLSVL.